This TCR beta chain is drawn from a study of graft-versus-host responses after intestinal transplantation. Looking at the study overall: Transplant recipients had multivisceral, liver-intestinal, or isolated intestinal grafts.

Whole-study results and caveats: GvH clones occurred in recipient marrow; some first appeared in ileum or blood.

Comment on this clone: The antigen remains undetermined.

The CDR3 length is 12 residues. V trimming: 4 bases; J trimming: 8 bases; junction bases outside the gene matches: 1. Per the germline V gene, CDR1 is MNHNY and CDR2 is SVGAGI (reference sequence). Produced via immunoSEQ multiplex PCR; TCRdb's table is partial and in-frame only. The repertoire includes 90,000 to 150,000 clones, 85% to 95% of them detected once, and more than 2.5% sits in the top ten. This TCR was recovered from a human donor who received an intestinal transplant. Specimen: unstimulated CD8+ T cells sorted from spleen or lymph node cells, collected before intestinal transplant. The chain recombines TRBV6-6 with TRBJ2-3; TRBD2 agrees at 9 bases. In DNA, the CDR3 is TGTGCCAGCAGTTCGGGACTAGCTACGCAGTATTTT. This sequence encodes CASSSGLATQYF.